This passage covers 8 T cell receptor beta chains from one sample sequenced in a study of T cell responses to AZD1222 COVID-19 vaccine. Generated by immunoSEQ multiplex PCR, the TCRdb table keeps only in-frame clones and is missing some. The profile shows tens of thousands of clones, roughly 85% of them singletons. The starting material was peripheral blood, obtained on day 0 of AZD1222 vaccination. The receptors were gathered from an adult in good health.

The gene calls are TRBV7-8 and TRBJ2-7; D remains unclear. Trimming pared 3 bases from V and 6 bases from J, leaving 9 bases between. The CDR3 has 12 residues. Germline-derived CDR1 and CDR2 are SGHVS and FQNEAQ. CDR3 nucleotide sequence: TGTGCCAGCAGCTTTTCGTTCGGCGAGCAGTACTTC. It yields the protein CASSFSFGEQYF.

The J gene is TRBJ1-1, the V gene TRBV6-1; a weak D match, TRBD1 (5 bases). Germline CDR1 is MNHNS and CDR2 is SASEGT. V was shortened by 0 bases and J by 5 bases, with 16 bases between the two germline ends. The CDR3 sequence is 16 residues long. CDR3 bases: TGTGCCAGCAGTGAAGCGCATGGGGGGTTGAGGACTGAAGCTTTCTTT. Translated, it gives CASSEAHGGLRTEAFF.

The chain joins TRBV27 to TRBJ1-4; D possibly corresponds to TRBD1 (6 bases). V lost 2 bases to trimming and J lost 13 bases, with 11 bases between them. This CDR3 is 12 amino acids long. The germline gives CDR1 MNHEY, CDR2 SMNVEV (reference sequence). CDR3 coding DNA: TGTGCCAGCAGTTTAGGGCAGGGGAGACTGTTTTTT. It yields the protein CASSLGQGRLFF.

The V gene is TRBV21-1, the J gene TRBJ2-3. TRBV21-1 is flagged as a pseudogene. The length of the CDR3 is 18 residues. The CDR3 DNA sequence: TGTGCCAGCAGCAAAGGGGGTTTACCGAGCAAGACAACAGATACGCAGTATTTT. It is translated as CASSKGGLPSKTTDTQYF.

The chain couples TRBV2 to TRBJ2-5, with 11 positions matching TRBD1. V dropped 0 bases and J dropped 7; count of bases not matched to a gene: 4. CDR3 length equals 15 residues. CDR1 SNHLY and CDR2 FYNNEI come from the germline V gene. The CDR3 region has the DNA TGTGCCAGCAGTGAAGCGCCGGGGACAGGGGGGACCCAGTACTTC. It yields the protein CASSEAPGTGGTQYF.

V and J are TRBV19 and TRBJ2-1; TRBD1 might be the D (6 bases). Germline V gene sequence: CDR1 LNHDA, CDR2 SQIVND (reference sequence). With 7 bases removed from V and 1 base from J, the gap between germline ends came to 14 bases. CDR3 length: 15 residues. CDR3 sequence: CASKGDRSSYNEQFF. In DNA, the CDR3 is TGTGCCAGTAAGGGTGACAGGAGTTCCTACAATGAGCAGTTCTTC.

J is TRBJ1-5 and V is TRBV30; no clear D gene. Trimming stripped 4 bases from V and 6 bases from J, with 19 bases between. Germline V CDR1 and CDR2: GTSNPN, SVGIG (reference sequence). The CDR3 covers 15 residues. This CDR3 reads CAWTREGIRGQPQHF. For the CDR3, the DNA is TGTGCCTGGACTAGAGAGGGTATTAGAGGTCAGCCCCAGCATTTT. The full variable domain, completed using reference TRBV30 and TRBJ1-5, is SQTIHQWPATLVQPVGSPLSLECTVEGTSNPNLYWYRQAAGRGLQLLFYSVGIGQISSEVPQNLSASRPQDRQFILSSKKLLLSDSGFYLCAWTREGIRGQPQHFGDGTRLSIL.

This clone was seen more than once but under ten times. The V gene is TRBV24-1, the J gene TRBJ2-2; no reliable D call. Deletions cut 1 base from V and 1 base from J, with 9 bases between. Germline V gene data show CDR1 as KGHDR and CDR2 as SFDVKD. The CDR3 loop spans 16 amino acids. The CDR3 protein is CATSDFGVLNTGELFF. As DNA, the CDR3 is TGTGCCACCAGTGATTTTGGGGTCTTGAACACCGGGGAGCTGTTTTTT.